The 21 T cell receptor beta chains below all came from one sample that was sequenced in a study of shared clonotypes between healthy human individuals. Repertoires were generated with immunoSEQ multiplex PCR, while TCRdb's copy carries only in-frame clones and drops some. The top ten clones hold approximately 0.9% of a sample with 850,000 to 1,100,000 clones, approximately 75% of them seen once. Sequenced: memory CD4+ T cells from PBMCs. Subset reported: CD45RA-negative fraction. All receptors come from a man aged 18 to 35 in good health. Some clones in this sample may be carry-over from other donors' samples.

The CDR3 protein is CATSRDRTSSDTQYF. DNA of the CDR3: TGTGCCACCAGCAGAGATCGGACTAGTTCAGATACGCAGTATTTT. This chain links TRBV15 with TRBJ2-3, with TRBD2 matching 7 bases. This CDR3 comprises 15 residues. Per the germline V gene, CDR1 is LNHNV and CDR2 is YYDKDF (reference sequence). Germline trimming cut 0 bases from V and 4 bases from J; bases unmatched to any gene: 4.

The rearrangement joins TRBV28 to TRBJ1-2; 9 positions match TRBD1. The CDR3 length is 16 residues. With V trimmed by 4 bases and J by 4 bases, 10 bases remained unmatched. Germline CDR1 reads MDHEN; CDR2 reads SYDVKM. The chain's CDR3 is CASSSGDREGGYGYTF. The CDR3 nucleotides read TGTGCCAGCAGTTCCGGGGACAGGGAGGGAGGCTATGGCTACACCTTC.

This clone was detected once. The chain combines TRBV11-2 with TRBJ2-7, with a possible D match to TRBD1 (5 bases). V lost 2 bases, J lost 5 bases, and 16 bases lay in between. Germline V lookup: CDR1 SGHAT, CDR2 FQNNGV. CDR3 length equals 15 residues. The CDR3 DNA reads TGTGCCAGCAGCTTATTTGGGGCAGCTGGGAACGAGCAGTACTTC. Translation: CASSLFGAAGNEQYF. The full variable domain, with the rest looked up from reference TRBV11-2 and TRBJ2-7, is EAGVAQSPRYKIIEKRQSVAFWCNPISGHATLYWYQQILGQGPKLLIQFQNNGVVDDSQLPKDRFSAERLKGVDSTLKIQPAKLEDSAVYLCASSLFGAAGNEQYFGPGTRLTVT.

This chain connects TRBV6-5 to TRBJ1-1; D not resolved. The V gene's germline CDR1 is MNHEY and CDR2 SVGAGI. V lost 5 bases and J 8 bases, leaving 9 bases between the germline ends. The CDR3 runs to 11 residues. The CDR3 here is CASSTDGEAFF. Here the CDR3 DNA reads TGTGCCAGCAGTACTGACGGAGAAGCTTTCTTT.

This clone was picked up one time. The chain recombines TRBV11-1 with TRBJ2-3; 12 bases align to TRBD1. V lost 5 bases, J lost 6 bases, and 3 bases stayed unmatched. CDR1 and CDR2 from the germline V gene are SGHAT and FQDESV (reference sequence). The CDR3 has 14 residues. CDR3 DNA sequence: TGTGCCAGCAGCCGGGACAGGGGGCTGGATACGCAGTATTTT. Its translation: CASSRDRGLDTQYF.

The chain recombines TRBV25-1 with TRBJ2-2; D remains ambiguous. The V gene's germline CDR1 is MGHDK and CDR2 SYGVNS. This CDR3 region has 14 residues. The ends were cut back, 6 bases at V and 1 base at J, with 9 bases in the middle. The CDR3 region is CASRTTVNTGELFF. CDR3 DNA: TGTGCCAGCAGGACGACCGTGAACACCGGGGAGCTGTTTTTT.

The gene calls are TRBV28 and TRBJ1-3; 7 bases align to TRBD1. The CDR3 totals 15 residues. V lost 2 bases to trimming and J lost 9 bases; unmatched junction nucleotides: 10. The germline V gene has CDR1 MDHEN and CDR2 SYDVKM. CDR3 amino acids: CASSLEGGVVGTIYF. In DNA form, the CDR3 reads TGTGCCAGCAGTTTAGAAGGGGGCGTAGTCGGCACCATATATTTT.

A single count supports this clone. The chain has TRBV28 and TRBJ2-7; no reliable D call. This CDR3 spans 13 amino acids. CDR1 MDHEN and CDR2 SYDVKM come from the germline V gene. The V end lost 2 bases, the J end lost 7 bases, and 12 bases lay between the germline ends. The CDR3 sequence: CASSLGAPPEQYF. The CDR3 DNA reads TGTGCCAGCAGTTTAGGTGCTCCCCCGGAGCAGTACTTC. Looking up the rest from reference TRBV28 and TRBJ2-7 gives the full variable domain: DVKVTQSSRYLVKRTGEKVFLECVQDMDHENMFWYRQDPGLGLRLIYFSYDVKMKEKGDIPEGYSVSREKKERFSLILESASTNQTSMYLCASSLGAPPEQYFGPGTRLTVT.

The chain has TRBV6-1 and TRBJ1-1; unclear D gene. Trimming pared 7 bases from V and 0 bases from J, leaving 12 bases between. Germline V gene lookup returns CDR1 MNHNS and CDR2 SASEGT. CDR3 size: 14 residues. CDR3 DNA sequence: TGTGCCAGCACCGAGCAGATGATGAACACTGAAGCTTTCTTT. Protein product: CASTEQMMNTEAFF.

The chain couples TRBV7-9 to TRBJ1-5; D is unresolved. This CDR3 has 14 amino acids. V shed 4 bases and J shed 2 bases, with 9 bases lying between them. CDR1 and CDR2 from the germline V gene are SEHNR and FQNEAQ (reference sequence). CDR3 nucleotides: TGTGCCAGCAGCTACGGGGTACGCAATCAGCCCCAGCATTTT. Translating gives CASSYGVRNQPQHF. Full variable domain (outside the CDR3, taken from reference TRBV7-9 and TRBJ1-5): DTGVSQNPRHKITKRGQNVTFRCDPISEHNRLYWYRQTLGQGPEFLTYFQNEAQLEKSRLLSDRFSAERPKGSFSTLEIQRTEQGDSAMYLCASSYGVRNQPQHFGDGTRLSIL.

V and J are TRBV25-1 and TRBJ1-4; 8 positions match TRBD1. This CDR3 has 17 residues. Germline V gene data show CDR1 as MGHDK and CDR2 as SYGVNS. Trimming took 0 bases from V and 0 from J; bases not matched to a gene: 3. CDR3 nucleotides: TGTGCCAGCAGTGAATACCCAGGGGGCTCAACTAATGAAAAACTGTTTTTT. It translates to CASSEYPGGSTNEKLFF.

The chain uses TRBV30 and TRBJ1-5, with a weak D call TRBD1 (5 bases). Per germline, CDR1 GTSNPN and CDR2 SVGIG (reference sequence). Trimming took 2 bases from V and 6 from J, leaving 20 bases between them. This CDR3 is built from 16 residues. CDR3 loop: CAWSPVSGTGGQPQHF. Written as DNA, the CDR3 is TGTGCCTGGAGTCCAGTATCGGGGACGGGGGGTCAGCCCCAGCATTTT.

The chain uses TRBV6-1 and TRBJ1-2, with D perhaps TRBD1 (6 bases). The germline V and J ends were trimmed by 3 bases and 6 bases, with 11 bases remaining between them. Germline V lookup: CDR1 MNHNS, CDR2 SASEGT. The CDR3 totals 13 residues. The DNA of the CDR3 is TGTGCCAGCAGTGAGGTGGGGGCAGATGGCTACACCTTC. Translating gives CASSEVGADGYTF.

This clone has a single count. V and J are TRBV7-3 and TRBJ2-1, with D possibly being TRBD1 or TRBD2 (6 bases each). The V gene lost 4 bases and the J gene lost 1 base, with 11 bases spanning the gap. CDR1 is SGHTA and CDR2 is FQGTGA in the germline V gene. The CDR3 has 15 residues. CDR3 sequence reads: CASSSRGESYNEQFF. CDR3 DNA: TGTGCCAGCAGCTCGAGGGGGGAGTCCTACAATGAGCAGTTCTTC.

The CDR3 bases are TGCGCCGGAGGGACAGAGCAAATTGGGAATCAGCCCCAGCATTTT. Its translation: CAGGTEQIGNQPQHF. The gene calls are TRBV23-1 and TRBJ1-5; TRBD1 matches 7 bases. TRBV23-1 is classed as an ORF, of uncertain function. The CDR3 totals 15 residues. V shed 11 bases and J 4 bases; nucleotides not matched to a gene: 14.

The chain recombines TRBV5-1 with TRBJ2-7; TRBD2 matches at 10 bases. The CDR3 loop spans 16 amino acids. Germline V gives CDR1 SGHRS, CDR2 YFSETQ. The V gene end was trimmed by 4 bases and the J gene end by 2 bases; junction bases not matched to a gene: 9. CDR3 protein: CASSKTSGTQTYEQYF. CDR3 DNA sequence: TGCGCCAGCAGCAAAACTAGCGGGACTCAAACCTACGAGCAGTACTTC.

This clone was recorded a few times. The chain combines TRBV7-8 with TRBJ1-2; 8 positions match TRBD1. V gave up 8 bases and J gave up 4 bases; unmatched junction bases: 6. This CDR3 is 13 amino acids long. The V gene's germline CDR1 is SGHVS and CDR2 FQNEAQ. CDR3 DNA sequence: TGTGCCAGCGGTGAACAGGGGGTCTATGGCTACACCTTC. It specifies CASGEQGVYGYTF. The full variable domain, completed using reference TRBV7-8 and TRBJ1-2, is GAGVSQSPRYKVAKRGQDVALRCDPISGHVSLFWYQQALGQGPEFLTYFQNEAQLDKSGLPSDRFFAERPEGSVSTLKIQRTQQEDSAVYLCASGEQGVYGYTFGSGTRLTVV.

The chain links TRBV19 to TRBJ2-7; the match to TRBD1 covers 7 bases. CDR1 is LNHDA and CDR2 is SQIVND in the germline V gene (reference sequence). V dropped 4 bases and J dropped 6; count of bases not matched to a gene: 6. This CDR3 has 13 amino acids. CDR3 amino acids: CASSTVQGSEQYF. In DNA form, the CDR3 reads TGTGCCAGTAGTACCGTACAGGGGTCCGAGCAGTACTTC.

V gene TRBV10-2 combines with J gene TRBJ1-2; possible D gene TRBD1, 6 bases. CDR1 is WSHSY and CDR2 is SAAADI in the germline V gene. The V gene lost 3 bases and the J gene lost 6 bases, with 14 bases spanning the gap. The CDR3 has 14 residues. The CDR3 coding sequence is TGCGCCAGCAGTGAACTCAGGGGACCGGATGGCTACACCTTC. Translation gives CASSELRGPDGYTF.

This chain joins TRBV4-2 and TRBJ2-5, with 7 bases that match TRBD2. The germline V gene encodes CDR1 LGHNA and CDR2 YNFKEQ. The CDR3 is 17 residues long. The V segment lost 4 bases and the J segment 1 base; nucleotides outside the gene matches: 12. The CDR3 loop reads CASSRGTAAGVQETQYF. DNA of the CDR3: TGTGCCAGCAGCCGCGGGACGGCGGCGGGAGTCCAAGAGACCCAGTACTTC.

This clone came up once. Written as DNA, the CDR3 is TGCGCCAGCAGCGTTACCGGGGGAGGGAGCGAGACCCAGTACTTC. Translation gives CASSVTGGGSETQYF. V and J are TRBV5-1 and TRBJ2-5; 7 nucleotides line up with TRBD2. The CDR3 has 15 residues. The germline gives CDR1 SGHRS, CDR2 YFSETQ. V was clipped by 4 bases and J by 5 bases; unmatched bases: 11.